The 7 T cell receptor beta chains listed next were all sequenced from one sample in a study of cytomegalovirus exposure and HLA in healthy donors. The PCR contained 60 Vbeta and 13 Jbeta primers. TCRdb's copy holds only in-frame clones and misses some; the assay was immunoSEQ multiplex PCR. The sample yields about 140,000 clones, about 80% seen once. Sequenced material: PBMCs. These receptor sequences come from a woman aged 40 to 50 in good health and CMV-seronegative.

This chain connects TRBV19 to TRBJ1-2; no clear D gene. V lost 5 bases, J lost 7 bases, and 14 bases lay in between. The CDR3 runs 13 residues. CDR1 and CDR2 (germline): LNHDA, SQIVND (reference sequence). The CDR3 DNA sequence: TGTGCCAGTAGTGTCGAGTCGGAGTCTGGCTACACCTTC. It codes for CASSVESESGYTF.

V gene TRBV25-1 combines with J gene TRBJ2-2, with 10 bases that match TRBD2. Per the germline V gene, CDR1 is MGHDK and CDR2 is SYGVNS. The V segment lost 3 bases and the J segment 5 bases; nucleotides outside the gene matches: 6. The CDR3 runs to 16 residues. The CDR3 nucleotides read TGTGCCAGCAGTGATGTAGGACTAGCGGCGACCGGGGAGCTGTTTTTT. It translates to CASSDVGLAATGELFF.

The chain employs TRBV2 and TRBJ1-2; D perhaps matches TRBD1 (5 bases). Germline V CDR1 and CDR2: SNHLY, FYNNEI. V was pared by 5 bases and J by 4 bases, with 14 bases between. The CDR3 loop spans 14 amino acids. Here the CDR3 DNA reads TGTGCCAGCAGTCGAGAAATAACAGGCTATGGCTACACCTTC. Protein sequence: CASSREITGYGYTF.

The chain has TRBV19 and TRBJ2-5; D might be TRBD1 (6 bases). The assigned J gene may be wrong: the sequence end matches TRBJ2-7 better. The germline CDR1 and CDR2 sequences are LNHDA and SQIVND (reference sequence). The CDR3 spans 12 residues. The CDR3 DNA sequence: TGTGCCAGCCGGGACACGCTCTACGAGCAGTACTTC. Its translation: CASRDTLYEQYF.

V usage is TRBV5-1 and J usage is TRBJ1-1; no firm D call. This CDR3 contains 13 residues. CDR1 and CDR2 from the germline V gene are SGHRS and YFSETQ. V lost 5 bases and J lost 0, with 8 bases in between. DNA of the CDR3: TGCGCCAGCAGTCAGAATCTGAACACTGAAGCTTTCTTT. The encoded protein is CASSQNLNTEAFF.

The V and J genes are TRBV18 and TRBJ1-1; 7 bases align to TRBD1. CDR1 is KGHSH, CDR2 LQKENI, per germline. V was pared by 4 bases and J by 8 bases, with 7 bases of the junction left unmatched. The CDR3 length is 13 residues. CDR3 in amino acids: CASSRPGTAEAFF. The DNA for the CDR3 is TGTGCCAGCTCACGTCCCGGGACAGCAGAAGCTTTCTTT. Together with reference TRBV18 and TRBJ1-1, the CDR3 gives the full variable domain: NAGVMQNPRHLVRRRGQEARLRCSPMKGHSHVYWYRQLPEEGLKFMVYLQKENIIDESGMPKERFSAEFPKEGPSILRIQQVVRGDSAAYFCASSRPGTAEAFFGQGTRLTVV.

V and J are TRBV28 and TRBJ2-3; tentative D call: TRBD1 (5 bases). Germline V gene lookup returns CDR1 MDHEN and CDR2 SYDVKM. The CDR3 is made up of 16 amino acids. Deletions cut 4 bases from V and 4 bases from J, with 18 bases between. The CDR3 coding sequence is TGTGCCAGCAGTTCCGGGTCTATGGAAGGGGCAGATACGCAGTATTTT. Protein sequence: CASSSGSMEGADTQYF.